This T cell receptor (beta chain) was retrieved from a study of blood T cells in healthy people across ages. Regarding the study as a whole: More naive CD4+ cells and higher diversity marked long-lived donors relative to aged donors.

The CDR3 runs 14 residues. From germline, CDR1 is DFQATT and CDR2 SNEGSKA (reference sequence). In each sample, at least 7 million PBMCs were isolated. Together with a sample-barcoded 5' primer, a J-beta primer mix was included in a second PCR lasting about 6 to 11 cycles. Each cDNA molecule was tagged by a template-switch adaptor that had 12 random nucleotides. TCRdb reprocessed the 5' RACE reads via MiXCR and lists one record per CDR3 protein. The table lists a few hundred thousand distinct CDR3 sequences, approximately 51% of them singletons. Worth noting for this clonotype: Its specificity is unknown. A read error may produce the germline difference seen at one junction end.

The sequencing input was blood. The chain couples TRBV20-1 to TRBJ2-6; 12 bases match TRBD2. The TCR comes from a man aged 55 to 70 in good health. CDR3 in DNA: TGCGGTGCTAGCGGGAGGGCCGGAGCCAACGTCCTGACTTTC. It codes for CGASGRAGANVLTF.